One sample yielded the 24 T cell receptor beta chains listed below, sequenced in a study of T cell changes during pregnancy in multiple sclerosis. The data were produced by immunoSEQ multiplex PCR, yet TCRdb's version contains in-frame clones alone and is incomplete. The sample has tens of thousands of clones; around 94% are singletons. Sequencing was performed on peripheral blood, taken in the third trimester of pregnancy. The receptors here all came from a female donor with multiple sclerosis, enrolled in a pregnancy study.

The genes are TRBV4-1 and TRBJ2-7; D possibly corresponds to TRBD1 (6 bases). This CDR3 is built from 16 residues. V lost 0 bases and J 1 base, leaving 13 bases between the germline ends. Looked up from germline, CDR1 is MGHRA and CDR2 is YSYEKL. The CDR3 DNA is TGCGCCAGCAGCCAAGACGCAGGGGCCGGATCCTACGAGCAGTACTTC. This translates into CASSQDAGAGSYEQYF.

This rearrangement joins TRBV7-9 to TRBJ1-1, with TRBD1 as a possible D gene (5 bases). Looked up from germline, CDR1 is SEHNR and CDR2 is FQNEAQ (reference sequence). The CDR3 consists of 16 residues. The V gene lost 2 bases and the J gene lost 1 base, with 14 bases spanning the gap. The CDR3 DNA sequence: TGTGCCAGCAGCTTATACCAGGGCATAGAGAACACTGAAGCTTTCTTT. This sequence encodes CASSLYQGIENTEAFF.

The gene calls are TRBV27 and TRBJ1-1, with 11 bases aligning to TRBD1. In germline, CDR1 is MNHEY, CDR2 SMNVEV (reference sequence). The V and J ends lost 8 bases and 4 bases, in that order; junction bases with no gene match: 3. The CDR3 loop spans 13 amino acids. CDR3: CASRGTGGTEAFF. Here the CDR3 DNA reads TGTGCCAGCCGAGGGACAGGGGGCACTGAAGCTTTCTTT.

J is TRBJ2-1 and V is TRBV4-1; 12 nucleotides align to TRBD2. The CDR3 has 17 amino acids. Germline V CDR1 and CDR2: MGHRA, YSYEKL. J lost 8 bases, V lost 0 bases, and 8 bases had no gene match. The CDR3 sequence: CASSQEPSGRAGDEQFF. The CDR3 DNA reads TGCGCCAGCAGCCAAGAACCTAGCGGGAGGGCCGGCGATGAGCAGTTCTTC.

The chain joins TRBV20-1 to TRBJ2-1; D unclear. The V gene's germline CDR1 is DFQATT and CDR2 SNEGSKA (reference sequence). V was clipped by 1 base and J by 10 bases, with 8 bases between them. The CDR3 extends over 11 amino acids. This CDR3 reads CSARVIGEQFF. CDR3 in DNA: TGCAGTGCTAGAGTAATCGGGGAGCAGTTCTTC.

The J gene is TRBJ2-4, the V gene TRBV7-9; D is possibly TRBD2 (5 bases). Germline V gives CDR1 SEHNR, CDR2 FQNEAQ (reference sequence). The CDR3 is 17 amino acids. Trimming took off 1 base at V and 3 bases at J, with 16 bases between the two ends. CDR3 in DNA: TGTGCCAGCAGCTTAGATTTTGGAGGAGGAGGCAAAAACATTCAGTACTTC. Protein product: CASSLDFGGGGKNIQYF.

The rearrangement joins TRBV12-5 to TRBJ2-7; maybe TRBD2 (5 bases). Trimming stripped 6 bases from V and 3 bases from J, with 9 bases between. CDR1 and CDR2 from the germline V gene are LGHNT and FRNRAP. The CDR3 has 12 residues. CDR3 amino acids: CASGPGYYEQYF. The CDR3 DNA sequence: TGTGCTAGTGGGCCGGGATACTACGAGCAGTACTTC.

The chain recombines TRBV11-2 with TRBJ2-5, with 8 bases fitting TRBD1. CDR1 SGHAT and CDR2 FQNNGV come from the germline V gene. Trimming cost V 1 base and J 7 bases; bases outside gene matches: 11. This CDR3 has 16 amino acids. The CDR3 region is CASSLGGQGDRWTQYF. DNA for the CDR3: TGTGCCAGCAGCTTAGGCGGACAGGGAGATCGTTGGACCCAGTACTTC. Full variable domain (outside the CDR3, taken from reference TRBV11-2 and TRBJ2-5): EAGVAQSPRYKIIEKRQSVAFWCNPISGHATLYWYQQILGQGPKLLIQFQNNGVVDDSQLPKDRFSAERLKGVDSTLKIQPAKLEDSAVYLCASSLGGQGDRWTQYFGPGTRLLVL.

The rearrangement links TRBV15 to TRBJ1-2; 9 positions agree with TRBD1. CDR3 length: 16 residues. V dropped 4 bases and J dropped 1; count of bases not matched to a gene: 7. Germline CDR1 and CDR2: LNHNV and YYDKDF (reference sequence). CDR3 DNA sequence: TGTGCCACCAGCACTAACAGGGGGCAGTATAACTATGGCTACACCTTC. Translation: CATSTNRGQYNYGYTF.

The rearrangement joins TRBV19 to TRBJ2-3; possibly TRBD1 for D (6 bases). The CDR3 extends over 15 amino acids. With 3 bases removed from V and 1 base from J, the gap between germline ends came to 11 bases. Germline values: CDR1 LNHDA, CDR2 SQIVND (reference sequence). As DNA, the CDR3 is TGTGCCAGTAGTATGGGGACATCCCGCACAGATACGCAGTATTTT. Translated, it gives CASSMGTSRTDTQYF.

This chain connects TRBV5-1 to TRBJ2-7; D might be TRBD2 (6 bases). Germline V gene data show CDR1 as SGHRS and CDR2 as YFSETQ. CDR3 size: 12 residues. Trimming cost V 1 base and J 10 bases, with 12 bases left between them. The CDR3 sequence is CASSLSGGEQYF. DNA of the CDR3: TGCGCCAGCAGCTTGTCAGGAGGGGAACAGTACTTC.

This chain joins TRBV7-9 and TRBJ2-7; 7 bases match TRBD2. Per germline, CDR1 SEHNR and CDR2 FQNEAQ (reference sequence). Losses at the gene ends were 10 bases for V and 6 bases for J; bases not matched to a gene: 9. The CDR3 totals 12 residues. Here the CDR3 DNA reads TGTGCCACCGCTAGCGGAACAGGCGAGCAGTACTTC. This codes for CATASGTGEQYF.

V gene TRBV29-1 combines with J gene TRBJ1-2; perhaps TRBD1 as D (5 bases). V was cut by 1 base and J by 8 bases, with 11 bases left in between. This CDR3 has 12 residues. Per the germline V gene, CDR1 is SQVTM and CDR2 is ANQGSEA. CDR3: CSVEAGNHGYTF. The CDR3 DNA reads as TGCAGCGTTGAAGCAGGGAATCACGGCTACACCTTC.

The chain uses TRBV9 and TRBJ2-1; 8 bases map to TRBD1. The V and J ends lost 3 bases and 0 bases, in that order; junction bases with no gene match: 8. Germline V CDR1 and CDR2: SGDLS, YYNGEE. This CDR3 has 17 residues. DNA for the CDR3: TGTGCCAGCAGCGCCCCACCGGGACAGGTCTCCTACAATGAGCAGTTCTTC. Its translation: CASSAPPGQVSYNEQFF.

The chain uses TRBV6-8 and TRBJ2-1; 10 nucleotides match TRBD2. Germline CDR1 is MNHGY and CDR2 is SAAAGT. Germline trimming cut 3 bases from V and 7 bases from J; bases unmatched to any gene: 6. This CDR3 spans 15 amino acids. The CDR3, as DNA: TGTGCCAGCAGTTATAGCGGGAGGTATGTGAATGAGCAGTTCTTC. This encodes CASSYSGRYVNEQFF.

The rearrangement uses TRBV2 and TRBJ2-5; weak D call: TRBD1 (5 bases). This CDR3 has 13 residues. V lost 1 base and J lost 5, with 8 bases in between. Germline V CDR1 and CDR2: SNHLY, FYNNEI. The CDR3 reads CASSEVGAETQYF. In DNA, the CDR3 is TGTGCCAGCAGTGAAGTAGGGGCGGAGACCCAGTACTTC.

The chain is built from TRBV19 and TRBJ2-3; D unresolved. CDR3 size: 15 residues. Trimming removed 5 bases from V and 0 bases from J, with 12 bases in between. The germline V gene encodes CDR1 LNHDA and CDR2 SQIVND (reference sequence). CDR3 sequence: CASSPAKLSTDTQYF. The CDR3 region has the DNA TGTGCCAGTAGTCCCGCGAAGTTAAGCACAGATACGCAGTATTTT. The full variable domain, completed using reference TRBV19 and TRBJ2-3, is DGGITQSPKYLFRKEGQNVTLSCEQNLNHDAMYWYRQDPGQGLRLIYYSQIVNDFQKGDIAEGYSVSREKKESFPLTVTSAQKNPTAFYLCASSPAKLSTDTQYFGPGTRLTVL.

This chain joins TRBV16 and TRBJ2-7, with D maybe TRBD1 (6 bases). Germline assignment: CDR1 KGHSY and CDR2 FQNENV. The CDR3 is made up of 14 amino acids. V was shortened by 0 bases and J by 3 bases, with 9 bases between the two germline ends. CDR3 region: CASSQSPGVYEQYF. CDR3 coding DNA: TGTGCCAGCAGCCAATCCCCAGGGGTCTACGAGCAGTACTTC.

V and J are TRBV19 and TRBJ1-4, with TRBD1 as a possible D gene (5 bases). Germline-derived CDR1 and CDR2 are LNHDA and SQIVND (reference sequence). V dropped 7 bases and J dropped 2 bases, with 14 bases sitting between them. The CDR3 loop spans 15 amino acids. The CDR3 reads CASKSGERTNEKLFF. CDR3 nucleotides: TGTGCCAGTAAATCGGGGGAACGGACTAATGAAAAACTGTTTTTT.

The chain combines TRBV13 with TRBJ1-1; 9 bases map to TRBD1. Per the germline V gene, CDR1 is PRHDT and CDR2 is FYEKMQ (reference sequence). This CDR3 comprises 17 residues. Trimming removed 5 bases from V and 0 bases from J; junction bases left unmatched: 10. The CDR3 DNA sequence: TGTGCCAGCAGCACAGGACAGGGGACTCCTATGAACACTGAAGCTTTCTTT. Its translation: CASSTGQGTPMNTEAFF. The variable domain in full, completed from reference TRBV13 and TRBJ1-1, reads AAGVIQSPRHLIKEKRETATLKCYPIPRHDTVYWYQQGPGQDPQFLISFYEKMQSDKGSIPDRFSAQQFSDYHSELNMSSLELGDSALYFCASSTGQGTPMNTEAFFGQGTRLTVV.

This sequence joins TRBV5-8 and TRBJ1-2, with D possibly being TRBD1 (5 bases). V was pared by 3 bases and J by 0 bases, with 9 bases between. Germline V lookup: CDR1 SGHTS, CDR2 YDEGEE. The CDR3 runs to 14 residues. DNA for the CDR3: TGTGCCAGCAGCTCTCAGGGAACTAACTATGGCTACACCTTC. Translation: CASSSQGTNYGYTF. The whole variable domain, remainder taken from reference TRBV5-8 and TRBJ1-2, is EAGVTQSPTHLIKTRGQQATLRCSPISGHTSVYWYQQALGLGLQFLLWYDEGEERNRGNFPPRFSGRQFPNYSSELNVNALELEDSALYLCASSSQGTNYGYTFGSGTRLTVV.

The gene calls are TRBV6-6 and TRBJ2-1; TRBD1 might be the D (5 bases). CDR3 length equals 12 residues. Germline-derived CDR1 and CDR2 are MNHNY and SVGAGI (reference sequence). V dropped 10 bases and J dropped 7 bases, with 14 bases sitting between them. CDR3 DNA sequence: TGTGCCATCTCCCAGGGCCGAAATGAGCAGTTCTTC. The encoded protein is CAISQGRNEQFF.

V usage is TRBV2 and J usage is TRBJ1-4; tentatively, D is TRBD1 (6 bases). V was clipped by 6 bases and J by 0 bases, with 8 bases between them. Germline V gene data show CDR1 as SNHLY and CDR2 as FYNNEI. The CDR3 consists of 14 residues. The CDR3 region is CASRRDTTNEKLFF. The CDR3 DNA follows: TGTGCCAGCAGAAGGGACACAACTAATGAAAAACTGTTTTTT.

This rearrangement joins TRBV19 to TRBJ2-1; 9 bases fit TRBD2. J gave up 2 bases and V 7 bases, and 3 bases lay outside the gene matches. Looked up from germline, CDR1 is LNHDA and CDR2 is SQIVND (reference sequence). The CDR3 spans 14 residues. The CDR3 sequence: CASTGLAPYNEQFF. CDR3 sequence (DNA): TGTGCCAGTACCGGACTAGCGCCCTACAATGAGCAGTTCTTC. The full variable domain, its missing parts supplied by reference TRBV19 and TRBJ2-1, is DGGITQSPKYLFRKEGQNVTLSCEQNLNHDAMYWYRQDPGQGLRLIYYSQIVNDFQKGDIAEGYSVSREKKESFPLTVTSAQKNPTAFYLCASTGLAPYNEQFFGPGTRLTVL.